This passage covers 16 T cell receptor beta chains from one sample sequenced in a study of Ad26.COV2.S vaccination and SARS-CoV-2 variants. Treatment noted: 15 to 20 received Ad26.COV2.S at low or high dose, single or two shots; 5 received placebo; per-sample allocation not given. The samples were gathered on day 63 after the first injection of vaccine or placebo. Some clones are missing from TCRdb's copy, which holds only in-frame ones; the method was immunoSEQ multiplex PCR. The sample has roughly 320,000 clones, approximately 86% seen once; the top ten hold around 2%. Sequenced material: peripheral blood, taken in a trial of Ad26.COV2.S vaccine versus placebo. The receptors stem from a person between 18 and 60 years old who received the Ad26.COV2.S COVID-19 vaccine or a placebo.

The V call is TRBV10-2, the J call TRBJ2-3; 10 bases are shared with TRBD1. The CDR3 is 14 residues long. Germline V gives CDR1 WSHSY, CDR2 SAAADI. Trimming took 8 bases from V and 1 from J; bases not matched to a gene: 3. The CDR3 bases are TGCGCCAGCGGGACAGGGGCAGGCACAGATACGCAGTATTTT. It translates to CASGTGAGTDTQYF.

The chain carries TRBV7-6 and TRBJ2-2, with 15 bases identical to TRBD2. V gave up 5 bases and J gave up 3 bases; unmatched junction bases: 10. The CDR3 extends over 19 amino acids. Germline CDR1 SGHVS, CDR2 FNYEAQ. The CDR3 nucleotides are TGTGCCAGCAGCCCTGGACTAGCGGGGGGGCTTCTCCACACCGGGGAGCTGTTTTTT. This gives the protein CASSPGLAGGLLHTGELFF.

V gene TRBV3-1 (or the pseudogene TRBV3-2) combines with J gene TRBJ2-3; 8 bases are shared with TRBD2. From germline, CDR1 is LGHDT and CDR2 YNNKEL (reference sequence). V lost 1 base and J lost 0; bases outside the gene matches: 9. This CDR3 has 18 residues. The CDR3 loop reads CASSQGRGASASTDTQYF. DNA for the CDR3: TGTGCCAGCAGCCAAGGGCGGGGGGCCTCTGCTAGCACAGATACGCAGTATTTT.

The V gene is TRBV5-1, the J gene TRBJ1-2; no reliable D call. The germline V and J ends were trimmed by 4 bases and 5 bases, with 15 bases remaining between them. CDR1 and CDR2 (germline): SGHRS, YFSETQ. The CDR3 runs 14 residues. The CDR3: CASSVSGLPYGYTF. In DNA, the CDR3 is TGCGCCAGCAGCGTTTCAGGACTACCTTATGGCTACACCTTC. Using reference TRBV5-1 and TRBJ1-2 for the parts outside the CDR3, the full variable domain is KAGVTQTPRYLIKTRGQQVTLSCSPISGHRSVSWYQQTPGQGLQFLFEYFSETQRNKGNFPGRFSGRQFSNSRSEMNVSTLELGDSALYLCASSVSGLPYGYTFGSGTRLTVV.

The rearrangement joins TRBV5-8 to TRBJ1-5, with D possibly TRBD1 on 6 matching bases. The V gene lost 0 bases and the J gene lost 6 bases, with 10 bases spanning the gap. The CDR3 sequence is 14 residues long. Germline CDR1 is SGHTS and CDR2 is YDEGEE. The CDR3 sequence is CASSLVQGSQPQHF. Here the CDR3 DNA reads TGTGCCAGCAGCTTGGTGCAGGGGAGTCAGCCCCAGCATTTT.

The chain has TRBV9 and TRBJ2-6; D gene ambiguous. Trimming removed 0 bases at V and 2 bases at J, with 6 bases between. The CDR3 runs 15 residues. The germline gives CDR1 SGDLS, CDR2 YYNGEE. CDR3 sequence (DNA): TGTGCCAGCAGCGTAGCGGCTGCTGGGGCCAACGTCCTGACTTTC. This codes for CASSVAAAGANVLTF.

The chain uses TRBV2 and TRBJ2-7; D unclear. Looked up from germline, CDR1 is SNHLY and CDR2 is FYNNEI. The CDR3 is 14 residues long. Trimming took 5 bases from V and 3 from J, leaving 14 bases between them. The CDR3 DNA sequence: TGTGCCAGCAGTTCCCTCGGTGATCTCTACGAGCAGTACTTC. It is translated as CASSSLGDLYEQYF.

The rearrangement uses TRBV28 and TRBJ2-5; tentatively, D is TRBD2 (5 bases). This CDR3 contains 13 residues. The ends were cut back, 7 bases at V and 7 bases at J, with 16 bases in the middle. Germline CDR1 reads MDHEN; CDR2 reads SYDVKM. In DNA, the CDR3 is TGTGCCAGCAAAGGGTCGGTGCGGGTGACCCAGTACTTC. This encodes CASKGSVRVTQYF.

This chain joins TRBV3-1 (or the pseudogene TRBV3-2) and TRBJ2-7; D might be TRBD1 or TRBD2, each matching 5 bases. The CDR3 runs to 14 residues. Germline CDR1 reads LGHDT; CDR2 reads YNNKEL (reference sequence). Trimming removed 0 bases from V and 4 bases from J, with 10 bases in between. Here the CDR3 reads CASSQDGALYEQYF. CDR3 nucleotide sequence: TGTGCCAGCAGCCAAGACGGGGCCCTATACGAGCAGTACTTC.

This clone appeared a few times. The genes are TRBV2 and TRBJ1-2; D is undetermined. Germline assignment: CDR1 SNHLY and CDR2 FYNNEI. V shed 6 bases and J shed 6 bases, with 14 bases lying between them. This CDR3 is built from 13 residues. CDR3 nucleotides: TGTGCCAGCAGGGAGCCAGTTAATGATGGCTACACCTTC. It specifies CASREPVNDGYTF.

This chain uses TRBV7-3 with TRBJ2-7; 9 nucleotides agree with TRBD2. Unmatched junction bases numbered 6, after V lost 5 bases and J lost 4 bases. Germline values: CDR1 SGHTA, CDR2 FQGTGA. The CDR3 is 14 residues long. DNA for the CDR3: TGTGCCAGCAGCCCGGTGCTAGCGGGGTACGAGCAGTACTTC. It specifies CASSPVLAGYEQYF.

This chain connects TRBV27 to TRBJ1-4; D gene uncertain. The CDR3 is 16 residues long. The V end was cut by 4 bases, the J end by 4 bases, with 16 bases between. Germline lookup yields CDR1 MNHEY and CDR2 SMNVEV (reference sequence). The CDR3 here is CASSSDYFGLNEKLFF. The CDR3 DNA sequence: TGTGCCAGCAGTTCCGACTATTTTGGCCTTAATGAAAAACTGTTTTTT.

This rearrangement joins TRBV7-3 to TRBJ2-2, with TRBD1 as a possible D gene (5 bases). The CDR3 consists of 15 residues. V was trimmed by 3 bases and J by 6 bases, leaving 14 bases between them. The germline gives CDR1 SGHTA, CDR2 FQGTGA. DNA for the CDR3: TGTGCCAGCAGCTTCATTCGGACACAAGCCGGGGAGCTGTTTTTT. It encodes CASSFIRTQAGELFF.

This clone was seen a single time. The chain combines TRBV6-5 with TRBJ2-7, with 8 bases aligning to TRBD1. The V gene end was trimmed by 6 bases and the J gene end by 0 bases; junction bases not matched to a gene: 7. Germline CDR1 and CDR2: MNHEY and SVGAGI. The CDR3 is 15 residues long. Here the CDR3 DNA reads TGTGCCAGCAGGCCCGCGGGACAGGCCTCCTACGAGCAGTACTTC. Amino acid sequence: CASRPAGQASYEQYF.

The genes are TRBV5-1 and TRBJ2-1, with TRBD2 matching over 9 bases. The germline V gene has CDR1 SGHRS and CDR2 YFSETQ. J lost 4 bases, V lost 0 bases, and 5 bases had no gene match. This CDR3 spans 16 amino acids. CDR3 DNA sequence: TGCGCCAGCAGCTTGGAGCTGCGGGGGGGATACAATGAGCAGTTCTTC. Its translation is CASSLELRGGYNEQFF.

The V gene is TRBV15, the J gene TRBJ2-3, with D maybe TRBD1 (6 bases). V was shortened by 5 bases and J by 1 base, with 13 bases between the two germline ends. CDR3 length: 15 amino acids. CDR1 is LNHNV, CDR2 YYDKDF, per germline (reference sequence). CDR3 DNA sequence: TGTGCCACCAGCCCACAGGGTAAGGGCACAGATACGCAGTATTTT. Protein: CATSPQGKGTDTQYF.